These 4 T cell receptor beta chains were sequenced from one sample in a study of blood T cells in healthy people across ages. It was with a sample-barcoded 5' primer and a J-beta primer mix that a second PCR of roughly 7 to 12 cycles was run. TCRdb fed the 5' RACE reads into MiXCR, producing one record per CDR3 protein. The table has roughly 1,500,000 distinct CDR3 sequences, around 35% seen once; the top ten hold around 11%. The specimen was blood. The source is a woman younger than 45 in good health.

V and J are TRBV10-3 and TRBJ2-7; 8 bases align to TRBD2. CDR1 ENHRY and CDR2 SYGVKD come from the germline V gene. The CDR3 covers 15 residues. The junction had 11 bases not matched to a gene; V was cut back by 5 bases and J by 5 bases. The CDR3 loop is CAISFTSGPYHEQYF. The CDR3 nucleotides read TGTGCCATCAGTTTTACTAGCGGACCCTACCACGAGCAGTACTTC.

This clonotype came up many times. J is TRBJ2-1 and V is TRBV29-1; no clear D. V lost 0 bases and J lost 10, with 13 bases in between. Germline-derived CDR1 and CDR2 are SQVTM and ANQGSEA. The CDR3 covers 13 residues. This CDR3 reads CSVEDPSPVEQFF. Here the CDR3 DNA reads TGCAGCGTTGAAGACCCGTCCCCAGTCGAGCAGTTCTTC.

V and J are TRBV14 and TRBJ2-5; possible D gene TRBD2, 6 bases. V gave up 4 bases and J gave up 5 bases, with 14 bases separating them. CDR1 SGHDN and CDR2 FVKESK come from the germline V gene. The CDR3 loop spans 14 amino acids. Here the CDR3 reads CASSPRRVGETQYF. The CDR3 DNA reads as TGTGCCAGCAGCCCCCGGAGGGTGGGGGAGACCCAGTACTTC.

This clonotype was counted only a few times. The DNA for the CDR3 is TGTGCCAGCAGCCAAGGGGAGCGTGGGCAGTTCTTC. Its protein product is CASSQGERGQFF. This chain connects TRBV3-1 to TRBJ2-1, with D possibly TRBD2 on 5 matching bases. This CDR3 is 12 amino acids long. Per germline, CDR1 LGHDT and CDR2 YNNKEL (reference sequence). V lost 1 base to trimming and J lost 12 bases, with 10 bases between them.